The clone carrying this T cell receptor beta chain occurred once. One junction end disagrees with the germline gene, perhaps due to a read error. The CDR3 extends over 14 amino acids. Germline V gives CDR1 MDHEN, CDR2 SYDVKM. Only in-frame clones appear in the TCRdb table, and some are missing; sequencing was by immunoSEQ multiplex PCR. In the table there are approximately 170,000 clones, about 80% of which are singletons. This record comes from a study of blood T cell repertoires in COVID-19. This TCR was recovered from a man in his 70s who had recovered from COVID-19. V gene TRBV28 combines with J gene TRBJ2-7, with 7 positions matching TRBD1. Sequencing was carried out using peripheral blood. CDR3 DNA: TGTGCCAGCTGGCCTTCGGACAGGCCCCTCTCTCGGAACTTC. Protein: CASWPSDRPLSRNF.